The 26 T cell receptor beta chains presented below share a single source sample, sequenced in a study of blood T cells in healthy people across ages (dated by TCRdb to the mid-2010s). The library came from 5' RACE. The listed sequencing device is Illumina HiSeq 2500. The second PCR ran for about 6 to 11 cycles and used a J-beta primer mix along with a sample-barcoded 5' primer. TCRdb took the public reads, trimmed them with fastp at Q25, ran MiXCR for clone calling and kept in-frame beta chains. Every distinct CDR3 protein forms one entry, paired with its most common genes and DNA. Within this sample are about 640,000 distinct CDR3 sequences, with under 65% of them counted one time only. The leading ten clones occupy more than 35% of the sample. Source material: blood. These receptors all stem from a man in his sixties in good health.

The chain has TRBV20-1 and TRBJ2-1; D possibly corresponds to TRBD1 (5 bases). V lost 1 base, J lost 6 bases, and 16 bases lay in between. Germline V gives CDR1 DFQATT, CDR2 SNEGSKA (reference sequence). The CDR3 covers 15 residues. This chain's CDR3 is CSARAVRPRGNEQFF. The CDR3 DNA is TGCAGTGCTAGAGCCGTCCGTCCTAGGGGCAATGAGCAGTTCTTC.

V and J are TRBV3-1 and TRBJ2-4; 10 bases map to TRBD1. The better agreement between TRBJ2-7 and the DNA end casts doubt on the J call. The germline CDR1 and CDR2 sequences are LGHDT and YNNKEL (reference sequence). This CDR3 comprises 16 residues. CDR3 residues: CASSQDSGTGVYEQYF. CDR3 nucleotides: TGTGCCAGCAGCCAGGACTCCGGGACAGGGGTCTACGAGCAGTACTTC.

In its sample, this clonotype was seen many times. One end of the junction is discordant with germline, which a read error may explain. V gene TRBV3-1 combines with J gene TRBJ2-3; unclear D gene. The V gene's germline CDR1 is LGHDT and CDR2 YNNKEL (reference sequence). CDR3 length: 11 residues. CDR3: CASSQDLTQYF. The CDR3 DNA is TGCGCCAGCAGCCAAGATCTTACGCAGTATTTT.

This chain connects TRBV18 to TRBJ2-1, with D uncertain. V was cut by 0 bases and J by 5 bases, with 8 bases left in between. This CDR3 is built from 14 residues. Germline loops: CDR1 KGHSH, CDR2 LQKENI. The CDR3 nucleotides are TGTGCCAGCTCACCACCGTGGCCCGACAATGAGCAGTTCTTC. Protein sequence: CASSPPWPDNEQFF. Full variable domain (rest looked up from reference TRBV18 and TRBJ2-1): NAGVMQNPRHLVRRRGQEARLRCSPMKGHSHVYWYRQLPEEGLKFMVYLQKENIIDESGMPKERFSAEFPKEGPSILRIQQVVRGDSAAYFCASSPPWPDNEQFFGPGTRLTVL.

The table lists this clonotype with a few counts. The chain links TRBV4-2 to TRBJ1-1; D call uncertain. Germline V gene data show CDR1 as LGHNA and CDR2 as YNFKEQ. V shed 1 base and J shed 0 bases, with 9 bases lying between them. The CDR3 is made up of 15 amino acids. This CDR3 is CASSQANSLNTEAFF. In DNA form, the CDR3 reads TGTGCCAGCAGCCAAGCCAATTCACTGAACACTGAAGCTTTCTTT.

This clonotype has just a few counts. The chain carries TRBV6-5 and TRBJ2-1; 12 nucleotides match TRBD2. The CDR3 totals 15 residues. Germline CDR1 and CDR2: MNHEY and SVGAGI. After removal of 2 bases from V and 8 bases from J, the junction contained 4 bases not matched to a gene. CDR3 residues: CASSYGTSGSYEQFF. For the CDR3, the DNA is TGTGCCAGCAGTTACGGGACTAGCGGGTCCTATGAGCAGTTCTTC.

This clonotype has a handful of counts. This chain links TRBV29-1 with TRBJ2-5; 12 bases match TRBD2. With 6 bases clipped from V and 5 bases from J, the junction kept 4 bases outside the gene matches. Germline V gene lookup returns CDR1 SQVTM and CDR2 ANQGSEA. The CDR3 has 13 residues. CDR3 sequence (DNA): TGCAGCGTCGCAGGACTAGCGGGGGAGACCCAGTACTTC. Translated, it gives CSVAGLAGETQYF.

This clonotype was detected only once. The rearrangement uses TRBV3-1 and TRBJ2-5; 7 bases align to TRBD2. CDR3 length: 15 residues. V lost 0 bases to trimming and J lost 11 bases; unmatched junction nucleotides: 12. Germline V gene data show CDR1 as LGHDT and CDR2 as YNNKEL (reference sequence). For the CDR3, the DNA is TGTGCCAGCAGCCAAGATCACCTAGCGGTCAATGAGCAGTACTTC. Translation gives CASSQDHLAVNEQYF.

The J gene is TRBJ1-2, the V gene TRBV7-9; D is undetermined. This CDR3 is built from 11 residues. V was cut by 6 bases and J by 6 bases, with 8 bases left in between. Germline assignment: CDR1 SEHNR and CDR2 FQNEAQ (reference sequence). CDR3 sequence reads: CASSANNGYTF. The CDR3 DNA sequence: TGTGCCAGCAGTGCGAACAATGGCTACACCTTC.

The DNA of the CDR3 is TGTGCCAGCAGGGGGGGGACAGGTCATACGCAGTATTTT. Its protein product is CASRGGTGHTQYF. V usage is TRBV2 and J usage is TRBJ2-3; possible D gene TRBD1, 8 bases. CDR1 SNHLY and CDR2 FYNNEI come from the germline V gene. The CDR3 covers 13 residues. The V and J ends lost 6 bases and 7 bases respectively, with 14 bases between them.

The chain recombines TRBV7-2 with TRBJ2-1; TRBD2 matches 12 bases. Losses at the gene ends were 3 bases for V and 5 bases for J; bases not matched to a gene: 5. CDR1 is SGHTA and CDR2 is FQGNSA in the germline V gene. CDR3 size: 16 residues. CDR3 DNA sequence: TGTGCCAGCAGCTTCCGACTAGCGGGGGAGCACAATGAGCAGTTCTTC. Its protein is CASSFRLAGEHNEQFF.

The chain couples TRBV1 to TRBJ2-7; TRBD2 is the table's D call, not checked against the DNA. TRBV1 is a pseudogene locus. The length of the CDR3 is 16 residues. The CDR3 nucleotides are TGCACCAGCAGCCAACCCCGGACTAGCGGACAAGAGATCCAGTACTTC. Its translation: CTSSQPRTSGQEIQYF.

The chain recombines TRBV4-1 with TRBJ2-7, with D perhaps TRBD1 (5 bases). This CDR3 comprises 13 residues. Per germline, CDR1 MGHRA and CDR2 YSYEKL. Trimming removed 1 base at V and 5 bases at J, with 9 bases between. CDR3 amino acids: CASSQVPRDEQYF. CDR3 coding DNA: TGCGCCAGCAGCCAAGTTCCCAGGGACGAGCAGTACTTC.

The V and J genes are TRBV20-1 and TRBJ1-5; possibly TRBD1 for D (6 bases). Germline CDR1 reads DFQATT; CDR2 reads SNEGSKA (reference sequence). This CDR3 has 15 amino acids. Between the trimmed V and J ends, which lost 4 bases and 1 base, there was a span of 14 bases. The CDR3 sequence: CSAKGGFSSNQPQHF. The CDR3 nucleotides read TGCAGTGCTAAGGGGGGGTTCTCGAGCAATCAGCCCCAGCATTTT.

This clonotype came up a few times. This sequence joins TRBV29-1 and TRBJ1-1; TRBD1 matches at 9 bases. The trim removed 1 base at V and 3 bases at J, leaving 0 bases unmatched. The CDR3 is 13 residues long. Germline CDR1 is SQVTM and CDR2 is ANQGSEA. The CDR3 reads CSVEGTGDTEAFF. The CDR3 region has the DNA TGCAGCGTTGAAGGGACAGGGGACACTGAAGCTTTCTTT.

The chain recombines TRBV2 with TRBJ1-6; the match to TRBD1 covers 9 bases. V gave up 4 bases and J gave up 10 bases; unmatched junction bases: 5. The CDR3 length is 14 residues. Germline lookup yields CDR1 SNHLY and CDR2 FYNNEI. The CDR3 sequence: CASSGGTGYSPLHF. The CDR3, as DNA: TGTGCCAGCAGTGGAGGGACAGGGTACTCACCCCTCCACTTT.

This clonotype appeared a few times. V and J are TRBV20-1 and TRBJ2-3; weak D call: TRBD2 (6 bases). Deletions cut 8 bases from V and 0 bases from J, with 12 bases between. Germline CDR1 is DFQATT and CDR2 is SNEGSKA (reference sequence). The CDR3 runs to 13 residues. CDR3: CSSMRGSTDTQYF. CDR3 in DNA: TGCAGTTCGATGCGGGGAAGCACAGATACGCAGTATTTT.

The chain carries TRBV2 and TRBJ1-3; 7 bases line up with TRBD1. This CDR3 comprises 15 residues. The V segment lost 4 bases and the J segment 0 bases; nucleotides outside the gene matches: 3. Germline values: CDR1 SNHLY, CDR2 FYNNEI. CDR3 nucleotides: TGTGCCAGCAGTGCGGGACAGTTCTCTGGAAACACCATATATTTT. This codes for CASSAGQFSGNTIYF.

This clonotype was recorded a few times. The chain joins TRBV3-1 to TRBJ1-4; 9 bases agree with TRBD1. Germline CDR1 and CDR2: LGHDT and YNNKEL (reference sequence). This CDR3 contains 15 residues. After removal of 7 bases from V and 1 base from J, the junction contained 4 bases not matched to a gene. The CDR3 coding sequence is TGTGCCAGCACCCCGACAGGGGGAACTAATGAAAAACTGTTTTTT. It is translated as CASTPTGGTNEKLFF.

The rearrangement links TRBV11-2 to TRBJ1-5, with D unresolved. The CDR3 covers 13 residues. Trimming pared 5 bases from V and 6 bases from J, leaving 11 bases between. Per germline, CDR1 SGHAT and CDR2 FQNNGV. The chain's CDR3 is CASSQVRTQPQHF. The CDR3 nucleotides are TGTGCCAGCAGCCAAGTACGAACTCAGCCCCAGCATTTT.

The chain couples TRBV20-1 to TRBJ2-5; 11 bases align to TRBD1. The CDR3 has 15 residues. Germline assignment: CDR1 DFQATT and CDR2 SNEGSKA (reference sequence). The V segment lost 1 base and the J segment 4 bases; nucleotides outside the gene matches: 5. The CDR3 loop is CSARGTGGAGETQYF. The CDR3 region has the DNA TGCAGTGCTAGAGGGACAGGGGGCGCCGGAGAGACCCAGTACTTC.

This clonotype appeared a few times. This rearrangement joins TRBV24-1 to TRBJ1-1, with D tentatively TRBD1 (6 bases). In germline, CDR1 is KGHDR, CDR2 SFDVKD. The CDR3 loop spans 13 amino acids. V was shortened by 7 bases and J by 0 bases, with 8 bases between the two germline ends. CDR3 DNA sequence: TGTGCCACCAGGGACAGATTGAACACTGAAGCTTTCTTT. Protein sequence: CATRDRLNTEAFF.

This sequence joins TRBV10-3 and TRBJ1-5; no definite D call. This CDR3 region has 13 residues. Germline lookup yields CDR1 ENHRY and CDR2 SYGVKD. Trimming left V 6 bases short and J 2 bases short, with 8 bases between. The CDR3 protein is CAIRGGGNQPQHF. CDR3 DNA sequence: TGTGCCATCAGGGGCGGGGGCAATCAGCCCCAGCATTTT.

V usage is TRBV5-1 and J usage is TRBJ2-7; D is possibly TRBD1 (5 bases). This CDR3 has 15 residues. The ends were cut back, 4 bases at V and 2 bases at J, with 16 bases in the middle. Germline-derived CDR1 and CDR2 are SGHRS and YFSETQ. CDR3 DNA sequence: TGCGCCAGCAGCCTGGTGGACAAAGCCCCCTACGAGCAGTACTTC. Its translation: CASSLVDKAPYEQYF.

The table lists this clonotype with a few counts. The chain combines TRBV7-2 with TRBJ2-3; D is unclear. Germline CDR1 SGHTA, CDR2 FQGNSA. V lost 0 bases to trimming and J lost 4 bases, with 8 bases between them. This CDR3 comprises 14 residues. The chain's CDR3 is CASSLASTADTQYF. DNA for the CDR3: TGTGCCAGCAGCTTAGCGTCCACTGCAGATACGCAGTATTTT.

This clonotype was seen a handful of times. The chain recombines TRBV28 with TRBJ2-4, with D perhaps matching TRBD1 (6 bases). This CDR3 has 15 amino acids. Germline values: CDR1 MDHEN, CDR2 SYDVKM. V shed 2 bases and J shed 5 bases, with 13 bases lying between them. For the CDR3, the DNA is TGTGCCAGCAGTTTAGTCATTCCAGGGGAAAACATTCAGTACTTC. Its protein product is CASSLVIPGENIQYF. Based on the CDR3 plus reference TRBV28 and TRBJ2-4, the full variable domain is DVKVTQSSRYLVKRTGEKVFLECVQDMDHENMFWYRQDPGLGLRLIYFSYDVKMKEKGDIPEGYSVSREKKERFSLILESASTNQTSMYLCASSLVIPGENIQYFGAGTRLSVL.